The 8 T cell receptor beta chains below all came from one sample that was sequenced in a study of cytomegalovirus exposure and HLA in healthy donors. Primers for the PCR totalled 60 Vbeta and 13 Jbeta. Produced via immunoSEQ multiplex PCR; TCRdb's table is partial and in-frame only. The table has 95,000 to 150,000 clones, around 77% seen once. The sample taken for sequencing was PBMCs. These receptors were collected from a man aged 18 to 30 in good health and CMV-seropositive.

V is TRBV10-3 and J is TRBJ1-5; the D gene is possibly TRBD1 (6 bases). The V and J ends lost 6 bases and 5 bases respectively, with 14 bases between them. CDR1 ENHRY and CDR2 SYGVKD come from the germline V gene. This CDR3 is 14 amino acids long. In DNA form, the CDR3 reads TGTGCCATCAGGTCCGGGACACAAGATCAGCCCCAGCATTTT. Protein product: CAIRSGTQDQPQHF.

The rearrangement links TRBV27 to TRBJ1-1; a weak D match, TRBD1 (5 bases). CDR1 is MNHEY, CDR2 SMNVEV, per germline (reference sequence). Trimming cost V 2 bases and J 2 bases, with 12 bases left between them. The CDR3 length is 15 residues. DNA of the CDR3: TGTGCCAGCAGTTTAAGTCAGGGTGGAAACACTGAAGCTTTCTTT. This encodes CASSLSQGGNTEAFF.

The CDR3 DNA follows: TGTGCCAGCAGTTACATTCCAGGGGCCTACGAGCAGTACTTC. Its translation: CASSYIPGAYEQYF. The genes are TRBV6-6 and TRBJ2-7, with D maybe TRBD1 (6 bases). CDR1 and CDR2 (germline): MNHNY, SVGAGI (reference sequence). The CDR3 extends over 14 amino acids. V lost 2 bases and J lost 2, with 10 bases in between.

In its sample, this clone was seen a few times. The rearrangement uses TRBV5-4 and TRBJ2-7, with a possible D match to TRBD1 (6 bases). Germline V lookup: CDR1 SGHNT, CDR2 YYREEE (reference sequence). Trimming stripped 1 base from V and 2 bases from J, with 10 bases between. The CDR3 sequence is 14 residues long. The CDR3 reads CASSLTGQTYEQYF. CDR3 DNA sequence: TGTGCCAGCAGCTTGACAGGGCAAACCTACGAGCAGTACTTC. Looking up the rest from reference TRBV5-4 and TRBJ2-7 gives the full variable domain: ETGVTQSPTHLIKTRGQQVTLRCSSQSGHNTVSWYQQALGQGPQFIFQYYREEENGRGNFPPRFSGLQFPNYSSELNVNALELDDSALYLCASSLTGQTYEQYFGPGTRLTVT.

The gene calls are TRBV5-6 and TRBJ1-5, with 7 bases matching TRBD1. The CDR3 consists of 15 residues. Germline CDR1 and CDR2: SGHDT and YYEEEE. The V segment lost 4 bases and the J segment 2 bases; nucleotides outside the gene matches: 6. The DNA for the CDR3 is TGTGCCAGCAGCCCGAGGGGGCCCCGCAATCAGCCCCAGCATTTT. Amino acids: CASSPRGPRNQPQHF.

This clone came up a few times. In the same sample, other DNA sequences code for this CDR3. The chain uses TRBV6-5 and TRBJ1-1, with 9 bases fitting TRBD1. The CDR3 has 13 amino acids. Germline CDR1 and CDR2: MNHEY and SVGAGI. V was clipped by 7 bases and J by 2 bases; unmatched bases: 2. Written as DNA, the CDR3 is TGTGCCAGCATGGGACAGGGTAACACTGAAGCTTTCTTT. This codes for CASMGQGNTEAFF.

CDR3 sequence: CASSSLGTANTEAFF. DNA for the CDR3: TGTGCCAGTAGTTCACTCGGGACAGCCAACACTGAAGCTTTCTTT. The V and J genes are TRBV19 and TRBJ1-1, with 7 bases matching TRBD1. Germline CDR1 LNHDA, CDR2 SQIVND (reference sequence). The CDR3 is 15 residues long. V gave up 5 bases and J gave up 2 bases; unmatched junction bases: 8.

This chain links TRBV5-4 with TRBJ2-1, with a weak D call TRBD2 (5 bases). The CDR3 sequence is 15 residues long. Germline assignment: CDR1 SGHNT and CDR2 YYREEE (reference sequence). The ends were cut back, 2 bases at V and 0 bases at J, with 9 bases in the middle. The CDR3 DNA follows: TGTGCCAGCAGCTTCGGGCTAGCCTCCTACAATGAGCAGTTCTTC. As protein: CASSFGLASYNEQFF.